This T cell receptor beta chain was identified during a study of T cell responses to AZD1222 COVID-19 vaccine. Findings and caveats of the study: Donors skewed white British and female; clonal diversity was possibly underestimated. Breadth and depth of Spike-specific TCRs rose after two AZD1222 doses.

Details on this clone: Antigen unknown.

Method: immunoSEQ multiplex PCR; TCRdb's copy keeps in-frame clones and lacks some. The sample includes about 140,000 clones, roughly 92% of them seen just once. This TCR derives from an adult in good health. Here the sequenced sample was peripheral blood, taken on day 0 of AZD1222 vaccination.

The CDR3 spells CASSLADNTEAFF. The DNA of the CDR3 is TGCGCCAGCAGCTTGGCTGATAACACTGAAGCTTTCTTT. The J gene is TRBJ1-1, the V gene TRBV5-1; no firm D call. This CDR3 contains 13 residues. Trimming stripped 0 bases from V and 2 bases from J, with 5 bases between. Germline assignment: CDR1 SGHRS and CDR2 YFSETQ.